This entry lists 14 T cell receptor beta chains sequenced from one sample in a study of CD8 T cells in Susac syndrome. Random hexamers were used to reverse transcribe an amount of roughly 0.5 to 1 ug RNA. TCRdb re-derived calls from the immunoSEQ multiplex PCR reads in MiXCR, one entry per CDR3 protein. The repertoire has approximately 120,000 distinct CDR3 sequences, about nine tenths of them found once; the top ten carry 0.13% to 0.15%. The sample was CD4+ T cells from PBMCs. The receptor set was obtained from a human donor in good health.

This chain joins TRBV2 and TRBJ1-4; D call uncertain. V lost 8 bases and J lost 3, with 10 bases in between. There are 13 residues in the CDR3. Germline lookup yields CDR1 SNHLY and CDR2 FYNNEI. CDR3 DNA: TGTGCCAGCGGAGGGAGGCCTAATGAAAAACTGTTTTTT. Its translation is CASGGRPNEKLFF. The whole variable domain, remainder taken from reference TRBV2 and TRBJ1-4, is EPEVTQTPSHQVTQMGQEVILRCVPISNHLYFYWYRQILGQKVEFLVSFYNNEISEKSEIFDDQFSVERPDGSNFTLKIRSTKLEDSAMYFCASGGRPNEKLFFGSGTQLSVL.

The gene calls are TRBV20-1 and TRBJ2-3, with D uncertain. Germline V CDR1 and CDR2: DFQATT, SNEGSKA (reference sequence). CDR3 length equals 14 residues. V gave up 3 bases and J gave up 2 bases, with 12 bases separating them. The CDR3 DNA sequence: TGCAGTGCTAGGGGCAGGTCGAACACAGATACGCAGTATTTT. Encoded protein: CSARGRSNTDTQYF.

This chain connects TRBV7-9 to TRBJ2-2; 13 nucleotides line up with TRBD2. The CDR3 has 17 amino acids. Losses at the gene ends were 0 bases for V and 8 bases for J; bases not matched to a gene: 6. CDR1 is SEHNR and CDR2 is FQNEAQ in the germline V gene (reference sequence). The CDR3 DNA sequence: TGTGCCAGCAGCTTAGCTGGACTAGCGGGAGTATCGGGGGAGCTGTTTTTT. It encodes CASSLAGLAGVSGELFF.

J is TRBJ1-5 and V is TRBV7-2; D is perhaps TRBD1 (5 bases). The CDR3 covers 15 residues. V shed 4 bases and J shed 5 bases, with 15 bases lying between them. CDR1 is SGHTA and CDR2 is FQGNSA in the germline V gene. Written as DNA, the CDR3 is TGTGCCAGCAGCTCGGAGGGGAGTAGAGATCAGCCCCAGCATTTT. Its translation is CASSSEGSRDQPQHF.

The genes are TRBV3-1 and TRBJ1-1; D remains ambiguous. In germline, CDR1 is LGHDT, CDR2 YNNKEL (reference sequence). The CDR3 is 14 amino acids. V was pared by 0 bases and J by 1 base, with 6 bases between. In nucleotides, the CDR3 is TGTGCCAGCAGCCAAGAGGGGAGGAACACTGAAGCTTTCTTT. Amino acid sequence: CASSQEGRNTEAFF.

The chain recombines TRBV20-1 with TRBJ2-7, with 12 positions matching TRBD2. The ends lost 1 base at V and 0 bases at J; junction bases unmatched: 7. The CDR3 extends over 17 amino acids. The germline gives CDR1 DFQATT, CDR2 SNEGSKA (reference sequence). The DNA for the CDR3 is TGCAGTGCTAGAGGACTAGCGGGGGATTTAATCTCCTACGAGCAGTACTTC. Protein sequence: CSARGLAGDLISYEQYF.

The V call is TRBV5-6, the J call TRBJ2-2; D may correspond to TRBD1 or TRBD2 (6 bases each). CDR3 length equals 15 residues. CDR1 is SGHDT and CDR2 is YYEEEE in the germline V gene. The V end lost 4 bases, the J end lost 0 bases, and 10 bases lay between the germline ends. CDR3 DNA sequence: TGTGCCAGCAGCCACGGGGGCCCGAACACCGGGGAGCTGTTTTTT. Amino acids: CASSHGGPNTGELFF.

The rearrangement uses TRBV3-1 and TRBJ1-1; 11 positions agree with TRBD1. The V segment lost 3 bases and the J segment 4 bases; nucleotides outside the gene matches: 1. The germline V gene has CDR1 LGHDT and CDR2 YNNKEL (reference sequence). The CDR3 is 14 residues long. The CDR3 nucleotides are TGTGCCAGCAGCCAGGGGACAGGGGGCACTGAAGCTTTCTTT. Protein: CASSQGTGGTEAFF.

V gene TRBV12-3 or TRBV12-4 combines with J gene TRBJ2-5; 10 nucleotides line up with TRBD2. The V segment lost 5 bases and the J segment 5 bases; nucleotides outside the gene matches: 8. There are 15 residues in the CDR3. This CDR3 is CASSDWTSGYETQYF. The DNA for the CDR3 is TGTGCCAGCAGTGACTGGACTAGCGGCTACGAGACCCAGTACTTC.

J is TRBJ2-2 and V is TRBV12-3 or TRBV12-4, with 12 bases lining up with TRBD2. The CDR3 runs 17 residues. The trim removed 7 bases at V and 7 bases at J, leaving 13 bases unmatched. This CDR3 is CASILAGGLIQGGELFF. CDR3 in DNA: TGTGCCAGCATTCTAGCGGGAGGGCTAATTCAGGGCGGGGAGCTGTTTTTT.

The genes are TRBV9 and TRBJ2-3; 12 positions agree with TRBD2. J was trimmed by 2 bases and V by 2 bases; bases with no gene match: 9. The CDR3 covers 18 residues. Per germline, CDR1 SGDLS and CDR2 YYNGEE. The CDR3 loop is CASSVGPSGGAHTDTQYF. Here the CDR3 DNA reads TGTGCCAGCAGCGTCGGCCCTAGCGGGGGGGCCCACACAGATACGCAGTATTTT. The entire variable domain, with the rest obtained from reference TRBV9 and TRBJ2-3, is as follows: DSGVTQTPKHLITATGQRVTLRCSPRSGDLSVYWYQQSLDQGLQFLIQYYNGEERAKGNILERFSAQQFPDLHSELNLSSLELGDSALYFCASSVGPSGGAHTDTQYFGPGTRLTVL.

For the CDR3, the DNA is TGTGCCAGCACCCTCCATCCCCCGGGGGGAGCCAATCAGCCCCAGCATTTT. Translated, it gives CASTLHPPGGANQPQHF. This sequence joins TRBV7-9 and TRBJ1-5; TRBD1 is a possible D gene (5 bases). Germline V lookup: CDR1 SEHNR, CDR2 FQNEAQ (reference sequence). Trimming stripped 7 bases from V and 3 bases from J, with 22 bases between. The CDR3 covers 17 residues.

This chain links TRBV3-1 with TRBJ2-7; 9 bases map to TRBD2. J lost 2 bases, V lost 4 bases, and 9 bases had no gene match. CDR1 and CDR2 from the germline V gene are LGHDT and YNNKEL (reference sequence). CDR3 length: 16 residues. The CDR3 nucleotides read TGTGCCAGCAGCCCCAGGACTAGCGCGAGAACCTACGAGCAGTACTTC. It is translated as CASSPRTSARTYEQYF.

The CDR3 coding sequence is TGTGCCAGCAGTCTACTGGTCGACGCGGGGACCCAGTACTTC. Encoded protein: CASSLLVDAGTQYF. The chain recombines TRBV27 with TRBJ2-5; TRBD2 might be the D (5 bases). CDR1 is MNHEY and CDR2 is SMNVEV in the germline V gene (reference sequence). The V end was cut by 5 bases, the J end by 7 bases, with 17 bases between. This CDR3 has 14 residues.